This is a list of T cell receptor beta chains from one sample in a study of post-analysis software for immune sequencing data. Using its own MiXCR run on the PCR reads, TCRdb lists one record per CDR3 protein. The table has about 770,000 distinct CDR3 sequences, 40% to 55% seen once; the top ten hold roughly 5.2%. Sequencing was done on a sample of blood. These receptors originate from a girl aged 5 to 17 with multiple sclerosis. The CDR3 runs from the conserved cysteine through the conserved F or W. The order of the fields is J gene, clone size, D gene, CDR3 length, V gene, CDR3 protein, CDR3 DNA. The D gene is left open where the match is weak. Where a row states a size, it is once, few, many or the class of an expanded clone; other rows omit it.

>TRBJ2-7|few|-|15|TRBV20-1
CSANLAGTNSYEQYF
TGCAGTGCCAATCTGGCCGGGACAAACTCCTACGAGCAGTACTTC
>TRBJ2-7|few|TRBD1|15|TRBV7-3
CASSHPRTGRNEQYF
TGTGCCAGCAGCCACCCTCGGACAGGAAGGAACGAGCAGTACTTC
>TRBJ2-7|-|TRBD2|16|TRBV7-8
CASSLVLAGGMDEQYF
TGTGCCAGCAGCTTAGTACTAGCGGGGGGCATGGACGAGCAGTACTTC
>TRBJ2-7|-|-|12|TRBV25-1
CASSEWGYEQYF
TGTGCCAGCAGTGAATGGGGCTACGAGCAGTACTTC
>TRBJ2-5|-|TRBD2|18|TRBV7-3
CASSPTPGGGPSRETQYF
TGTGCCAGCAGCCCGACCCCTGGGGGAGGGCCTTCGAGAGAGACCCAGTACTTC
>TRBJ1-2|few|-|12|TRBV2
CASREAGWGYTF
TGTGCCAGCAGGGAGGCGGGATGGGGCTACACCTTC
>TRBJ1-1|-|TRBD1|17|TRBV7-8
CASSPGQGQLLNTEAFF
TGTGCCAGCAGCCCCGGACAGGGGCAACTCTTGAACACTGAAGCTTTCTTT
>TRBJ2-2|few|TRBD1|16|TRBV2
CASSESRTGGTGELFF
TGTGCCAGCAGTGAATCGCGGACAGGGGGAACCGGGGAGCTGTTTTTT
>TRBJ2-4|-|-|15|TRBV12-3/TRBV12-4
CASSSERLNKNIQYF
TGTGCCAGCAGTTCTGAGCGGCTAAACAAAAACATTCAGTACTTC
>TRBJ2-1|-|TRBD2|17|TRBV7-2
CARTPRLAGLTSSEQFF
TGTGCCCGCACACCTCGACTAGCGGGCCTAACGAGCAGTGAGCAGTTCTTC
>TRBJ1-4|-|-|13|TRBV6-5
CASSGTTNEKLFF
TGTGCCTCCAGTGGCACAACTAATGAAAAACTGTTTTTT
>TRBJ2-5|-|-|17|TRBV3-1
CASSLGQEARRGETQYF
TGTGCCAGCAGCTTGGGGCAGGAGGCCCGACGTGGAGAGACCCAGTACTTC
>TRBJ2-7|-|-|13|TRBV20-1
CSAVGLNSYEQYF
TGCAGTGCTGTGGGACTGAACTCCTACGAGCAGTACTTC
>TRBJ2-7|few|-|15|TRBV27
CASSAAGLQAYEQYF
TGTGCCAGCAGTGCCGCCGGACTCCAAGCCTACGAGCAGTACTTC
>TRBJ1-5|-|-|15|TRBV28
CASNPGTEKGQPQHF
TGTGCCAGTAATCCCGGGACGGAGAAGGGTCAGCCCCAGCATTTT
>TRBJ2-5|-|TRBD2|15|TRBV13
CASSLGRAGPETQYF
TGTGCCAGCAGCTTAGGGAGAGCGGGGCCAGAGACCCAGTACTTC
>TRBJ2-3|many|-|12|TRBV18
CASSPRTDTQYF
TGTGCCAGCAGCCCCCGCACAGATACGCAGTATTTT
>TRBJ1-5|-|TRBD1|14|TRBV6-2/TRBV6-3
CASSSGQGRQPQHF
TGTGCCAGCAGTTCCGGACAGGGGAGACAGCCCCAGCATTTT
>TRBJ2-3|few|TRBD2|16|TRBV4-3
CASSQDLAGEIDTQYF
TGCGCCAGCAGCCAAGATCTAGCGGGAGAAATAGATACGCAGTATTTT
>TRBJ2-7|-|-|14|TRBV5-1
CASSLGDMVYEQYF
TGCGCCAGCAGCTTGGGGGACATGGTCTACGAGCAGTACTTC
>TRBJ2-1|-|TRBD2|15|TRBV7-9
CASSHGGEGLNEQFF
TGTGCCAGCAGTCACGGAGGGGAGGGCCTGAATGAGCAGTTCTTC
>TRBJ2-6|few|-|17|TRBV5-1
CASSLATRRPGANVLTF
TGCGCCAGCAGCTTGGCCACCAGACGACCTGGGGCCAACGTCCTGACTTTC
>TRBJ2-1|-|TRBD2|13|TRBV12-3/TRBV12-4
CASSFRTSDEQFF
TGTGCCAGCAGTTTTCGGACTAGCGATGAGCAGTTCTTC
>TRBJ2-3|once|-|15|TRBV20-1
CSARDASESTDTQYF
TGCAGTGCTAGAGATGCCAGCGAAAGCACAGATACGCAGTATTTT
>TRBJ1-1|few|-|13|TRBV12-3/TRBV12-4
CASIASMNTEAFF
TGTGCCAGCATCGCCAGTATGAACACTGAAGCTTTCTTT
>TRBJ2-5|-|-|15|TRBV12-3/TRBV12-4
CASSLARGSQETQYF
TGTGCCAGCAGTTTAGCGAGGGGGTCCCAAGAGACCCAGTACTTC
>TRBJ2-7|few|-|14|TRBV27
CASSSAFGPYEQYF
TGTGCCAGCAGTTCAGCGTTTGGTCCCTACGAGCAGTACTTC
>TRBJ2-7|few|TRBD1|15|TRBV6-1
CASSERQGTVYEQYF
TGTGCCAGCAGTGAACGACAGGGAACCGTCTACGAGCAGTACTTC
>TRBJ2-3|-|-|15|TRBV7-8
CASSLEEVYTDTQYF
TGTGCCAGCAGCTTAGAGGAGGTTTACACAGATACGCAGTATTTT
>TRBJ2-1|-|TRBD1|12|TRBV5-1
CASSWTGYEQFF
TGCGCCAGCAGCTGGACAGGGTATGAGCAGTTCTTC
>TRBJ2-1|-|-|15|TRBV10-3
CAISERVDGGELQFF
TGTGCCATCAGTGAGAGGGTCGACGGCGGGGAGTTGCAGTTCTTC
>TRBJ2-5|few|-|17|TRBV4-1
CASSQDPGLGRAETQYF
TGCGCCAGCAGCCAAGATCCCGGGTTGGGTAGGGCGGAGACCCAGTACTTC
>TRBJ2-7|-|TRBD1|12|TRBV7-9
CASNGQGHEQYF
TGTGCCAGCAACGGACAGGGCCACGAGCAGTACTTC
>TRBJ2-1|-|TRBD2|15|TRBV27
CASRGGESLHFEQFF
TGTGCCAGCAGGGGGGGGGAGTCTCTCCACTTCGAGCAGTTCTTC
>TRBJ1-1|few|-|12|TRBV30
CAWSLRQPEAFF
TGTGCCTGGAGTCTCCGACAGCCCGAAGCTTTCTTT